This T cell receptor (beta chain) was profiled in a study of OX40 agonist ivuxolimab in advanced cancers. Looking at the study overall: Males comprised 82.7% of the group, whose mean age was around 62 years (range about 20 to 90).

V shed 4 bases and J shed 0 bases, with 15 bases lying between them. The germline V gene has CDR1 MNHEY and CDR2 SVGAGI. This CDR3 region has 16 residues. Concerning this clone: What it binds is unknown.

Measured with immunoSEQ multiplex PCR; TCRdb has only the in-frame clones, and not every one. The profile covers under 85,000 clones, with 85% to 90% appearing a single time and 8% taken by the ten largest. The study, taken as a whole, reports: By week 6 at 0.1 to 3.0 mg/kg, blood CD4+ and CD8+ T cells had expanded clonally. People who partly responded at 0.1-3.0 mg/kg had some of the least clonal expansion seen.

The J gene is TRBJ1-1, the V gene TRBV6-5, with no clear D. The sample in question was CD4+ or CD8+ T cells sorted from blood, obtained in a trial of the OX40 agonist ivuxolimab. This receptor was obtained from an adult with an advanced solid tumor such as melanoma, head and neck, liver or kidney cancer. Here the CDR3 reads CASSLSTAIMNTEAFF. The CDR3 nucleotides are TGTGCCAGCAGTTTGAGCACAGCTATCATGAACACTGAAGCTTTCTTT.